These 17 T cell receptor beta chains originate from one sample sequenced in a study of cytomegalovirus exposure and HLA in healthy donors. The study ran its PCR with 60 Vbeta and 13 Jbeta primers. Libraries were prepared by immunoSEQ multiplex PCR; TCRdb keeps only in-frame clonotypes and omits some of them. The sample has about 90,000 clones, around 69% seen once. Input material: PBMCs. The receptor set was obtained from a man aged 25-40 years in good health and CMV-seronegative.

V is TRBV30 and J is TRBJ2-7; D might be TRBD1 (6 bases). The CDR3 has 13 amino acids. The germline gives CDR1 GTSNPN, CDR2 SVGIG (reference sequence). Trimming left V 4 bases short and J 5 bases short, with 15 bases between. In DNA, the CDR3 is TGTGCCTGGATGACAGGAATCCTGGACGAGCAGTACTTC. Its protein product is CAWMTGILDEQYF.

This rearrangement joins TRBV6-1 to TRBJ2-1; D possibly corresponds to TRBD1 (6 bases). This CDR3 is built from 14 residues. CDR1 and CDR2 (germline): MNHNS, SASEGT. Between the trimmed V and J ends, which lost 5 bases and 6 bases, there was a span of 14 bases. CDR3 DNA sequence: TGTGCCAGCAGTCACACAGGGTCCGGCAATGAGCAGTTCTTC. Its translation: CASSHTGSGNEQFF.

In its sample, this clone was seen once. The chain employs TRBV6-5 and TRBJ2-2; D is unresolved. The CDR3 is 16 amino acids. In germline, CDR1 is MNHEY, CDR2 SVGAGI. V shed 0 bases and J shed 4 bases, with 12 bases lying between them. As DNA, the CDR3 is TGTGCCAGCAGTTACTCATTTTCTAGAAGCACCGGGGAGCTGTTTTTT. This translates into CASSYSFSRSTGELFF.

This sequence joins TRBV18 and TRBJ2-7; 7 bases line up with TRBD1. The length of the CDR3 is 15 residues. In germline, CDR1 is KGHSH, CDR2 LQKENI. With V trimmed by 4 bases and J by 2 bases, 8 bases remained unmatched. DNA of the CDR3: TGTGCCAGCTCACTGTTCCGGGACAGCGCCTACGAGCAGTACTTC. Protein sequence: CASSLFRDSAYEQYF.

The gene calls are TRBV9 and TRBJ2-1; 8 bases line up with TRBD1. Germline CDR1 is SGDLS and CDR2 is YYNGEE. J gave up 2 bases and V 4 bases, and 5 bases lay outside the gene matches. This CDR3 has 15 amino acids. CDR3 in amino acids: CASSIGQGPYNEQFF. CDR3 bases: TGTGCCAGCAGCATCGGACAGGGACCCTACAATGAGCAGTTCTTC.

The chain carries TRBV9 and TRBJ2-7; 10 bases are shared with TRBD1. Germline CDR1 reads SGDLS; CDR2 reads YYNGEE. The CDR3 has 16 amino acids. V gave up 4 bases and J gave up 6 bases; unmatched junction bases: 13. The CDR3, as DNA: TGTGCCAGCAGCCCCAGGTCCGGGACAGGGGCGGTCGAGCAGTACTTC. It specifies CASSPRSGTGAVEQYF.

The V and J genes are TRBV7-9 and TRBJ2-5; 11 positions match TRBD2. Germline values: CDR1 SEHNR, CDR2 FQNEAQ (reference sequence). The V gene end was trimmed by 2 bases and the J gene end by 5 bases; junction bases not matched to a gene: 7. The CDR3 is made up of 16 amino acids. The CDR3 loop is CASSLWGSGGEETQYF. In DNA, the CDR3 is TGTGCCAGCAGCTTATGGGGTAGCGGGGGGGAGGAGACCCAGTACTTC. The full variable domain, in which reference TRBV7-9 and TRBJ2-5 provide the parts outside the CDR3, is DTGVSQNPRHKITKRGQNVTFRCDPISEHNRLYWYRQTLGQGPEFLTYFQNEAQLEKSRLLSDRFSAERPKGSFSTLEIQRTEQGDSAMYLCASSLWGSGGEETQYFGPGTRLLVL.

V is TRBV19 and J is TRBJ2-5; D remains unclear. The V gene's germline CDR1 is LNHDA and CDR2 SQIVND (reference sequence). Trimming took 5 bases from V and 1 from J, leaving 8 bases between them. The CDR3 extends over 13 amino acids. The chain's CDR3 is CASSLEAQETQYF. The CDR3 DNA follows: TGTGCCAGTAGTCTCGAGGCCCAAGAGACCCAGTACTTC.

The J gene is TRBJ2-1, the V gene TRBV6-5; a weak D match, TRBD2 (5 bases). The ends were cut back, 5 bases at V and 4 bases at J, with 9 bases in the middle. The CDR3 extends over 13 amino acids. CDR1 MNHEY and CDR2 SVGAGI come from the germline V gene. CDR3 sequence (DNA): TGTGCCAGCAGTCTCCCGGGGTACAATGAGCAGTTCTTC. Residues: CASSLPGYNEQFF.

The chain couples TRBV7-2 to TRBJ2-3, with 9 positions matching TRBD1. The CDR3 is 14 amino acids. V was clipped by 1 base and J by 4 bases; unmatched bases: 0. The V gene's germline CDR1 is SGHTA and CDR2 FQGNSA. Here the CDR3 reads CASSLGQGADTQYF. The CDR3 nucleotides read TGTGCCAGCAGCTTAGGACAGGGGGCAGATACGCAGTATTTT.

A note on this clone: The sample has other DNA sequences that encode this CDR3 too. The chain combines TRBV29-1 with TRBJ2-1; D remains ambiguous. Trimming cost V 3 bases and J 3 bases, with 9 bases left between them. There are 13 residues in the CDR3. From germline, CDR1 is SQVTM and CDR2 ANQGSEA. The CDR3 spells CSVEVRGYNEQFF. CDR3 DNA: TGCAGCGTTGAGGTTCGCGGCTACAATGAGCAGTTCTTC.

This chain links TRBV9 with TRBJ2-7; TRBD1 aligns across 8 bases. J was trimmed by 6 bases and V by 3 bases; bases with no gene match: 14. CDR3 length: 16 residues. The V gene's germline CDR1 is SGDLS and CDR2 YYNGEE. Here the CDR3 reads CASSAGQGDFEAEQYF. The CDR3 region has the DNA TGTGCCAGCAGCGCTGGACAGGGTGATTTCGAGGCCGAGCAGTACTTC.

This clone has more than one count but fewer than ten. The rearrangement uses TRBV5-4 and TRBJ1-4; the D is unclear. V was clipped by 4 bases and J by 7 bases, with 14 bases between them. CDR3 size: 14 residues. CDR1 and CDR2 from the germline V gene are SGHNT and YYREEE (reference sequence). CDR3 region: CASSREGGGEKLFF. CDR3 coding DNA: TGTGCCAGCAGCCGGGAAGGCGGTGGTGAAAAACTGTTTTTT.

In its sample, this clone was seen a few times. The genes are TRBV7-9 and TRBJ2-7; 12 bases are shared with TRBD1. Germline V gene data show CDR1 as SEHNR and CDR2 as FQNEAQ (reference sequence). The CDR3 consists of 13 residues. Germline trimming cut 11 bases from V and 7 bases from J; bases unmatched to any gene: 9. CDR3 nucleotide sequence: TGTGCCGGGCAAAGGGACAGGGGGCGAGAGCAGTACTTC. Its protein product is CAGQRDRGREQYF.

The chain is built from TRBV5-5 and TRBJ1-5; D remains ambiguous. Germline V gene data show CDR1 as SGHKS and CDR2 as YYEKEE (reference sequence). CDR3 length equals 15 residues. V was cut by 4 bases and J by 1 base, with 12 bases left in between. CDR3 loop: CASSPARGSNQPQHF. The CDR3 DNA reads as TGTGCCAGCAGCCCGGCCCGAGGAAGCAATCAGCCCCAGCATTTT.

The chain links TRBV7-9 to TRBJ1-2; TRBD1 agrees at 8 bases. Germline CDR1 is SEHNR and CDR2 is FQNEAQ (reference sequence). V lost 6 bases to trimming and J lost 4 bases; unmatched junction nucleotides: 10. This CDR3 comprises 15 residues. The CDR3 DNA reads as TGTGCCAGCAGTAATTCACTAACAGGGGGCTATGGCTACACCTTC. Translated: CASSNSLTGGYGYTF.

This rearrangement joins TRBV7-3 to TRBJ2-5; TRBD1 aligns across 8 bases. The J call may be incorrect, as the DNA end agrees better with TRBJ2-7. The CDR3 totals 16 residues. Germline CDR1 and CDR2: SGHTA and FQGTGA. The CDR3: CASSRTADDRGYEQYF. The DNA of the CDR3 is TGTGCCAGCAGCCGAACCGCGGATGACAGGGGATACGAGCAGTACTTC.